The source of this T cell receptor beta chain is a study of T-cell reconstitution after alpha-beta-depleted transplantation in children. General observations from the study: A year post-transplant, T-cell counts and diversity derived mostly from newly produced T cells.

A library of TCRbeta sequences, prepared with unique molecular identifiers, was generated. TCRdb analysed the PCR reads with MiXCR anew, one entry per CDR3 protein. The table shows tens of thousands of distinct CDR3 sequences, with roughly 4.4% occurring only once. This CDR3 comprises 12 residues. Germline loops: CDR1 MNHEY, CDR2 SVGAGI. Deletions cut 8 bases from V and 2 bases from J, with 7 bases between. As concerns this clonotype: Its antigen remains unknown.

The TCR originated in a boy under two years old who had a stem cell transplant for acute myeloid leukemia, so the T cells may come from the graft donor. The sample here was PBMCs, mostly from graft donor cells, taken 180 days after TCRalphabeta/CD19-depleted stem cell transplant. V usage is TRBV6-5 and J usage is TRBJ2-1, with D perhaps TRBD2 (6 bases). The CDR3 nucleotides are TGTGCCAGCTGGGGGGCCTACAATGAGCAGTTCTTC. Translation: CASWGAYNEQFF.